This TCR beta chain was identified in a study of blood T cell repertoires in COVID-19. CDR3 length: 13 residues. V lost 5 bases to trimming and J lost 7 bases, with 11 bases between them. The germline V gene has CDR1 SEHNR and CDR2 FQNEAQ (reference sequence). Original handling: Estimation of nucleated cell counts was performed using reference gene primer amplification. Profiling relied on immunoSEQ multiplex PCR, and the TCRdb table lists in-frame clones only, not all of them. The V and J calls and clone size were taken over from that table, and D and trimming were inferred from the DNA. The table shows fewer than 250,000 clones, with 70% to 90% occurring only once.

The specimen was peripheral blood. The chain employs TRBV7-9 and TRBJ1-4; D may be TRBD1 (6 bases). This TCR was sampled from a man aged 30 to 45 with COVID-19, enrolled during active disease. In DNA form, the CDR3 reads TGTGCCAGCAGCCCACAGGGCGCTGAAAAACTGTTTTTT. Its protein is CASSPQGAEKLFF. Combining the CDR3 with reference TRBV7-9 and TRBJ1-4 gives the whole variable domain DTGVSQNPRHKITKRGQNVTFRCDPISEHNRLYWYRQTLGQGPEFLTYFQNEAQLEKSRLLSDRFSAERPKGSFSTLEIQRTEQGDSAMYLCASSPQGAEKLFFGSGTQLSVL.